This TCR beta chain was sequenced during a study of OX40 agonist ivuxolimab in advanced cancers. Findings and limits, study-wide: Clonal expansion by week 6 occurred in CD4+ and CD8+ blood T cells (at 0.1 to 3.0 mg/kg). There were also nonresponders showing low normalized T-cell clonal expansion.

Germline trimming cut 3 bases from V and 13 bases from J; bases unmatched to any gene: 6. CDR1 is SGHTA, CDR2 FQGTGA, per germline. CDR3 length: 12 amino acids. In regard to this clone: Its specificity is not known.

Assay used: immunoSEQ multiplex PCR; TCRdb lists only in-frame clones, some missing. Found here are about 51,000 clones, roughly four fifths of them singletons; the top ten hold about 3.1%. This receptor was obtained from an adult with an advanced solid tumor such as melanoma, head and neck, liver or kidney cancer. Sample: CD4+ or CD8+ T cells sorted from blood, taken in a trial of the OX40 agonist ivuxolimab. The chain joins TRBV7-3 to TRBJ2-1; 7 bases agree with TRBD2. Here the CDR3 DNA reads TGTGCCAGCAGCTTCCCCGGGGGGAATCAGTTCTTC. This encodes CASSFPGGNQFF.